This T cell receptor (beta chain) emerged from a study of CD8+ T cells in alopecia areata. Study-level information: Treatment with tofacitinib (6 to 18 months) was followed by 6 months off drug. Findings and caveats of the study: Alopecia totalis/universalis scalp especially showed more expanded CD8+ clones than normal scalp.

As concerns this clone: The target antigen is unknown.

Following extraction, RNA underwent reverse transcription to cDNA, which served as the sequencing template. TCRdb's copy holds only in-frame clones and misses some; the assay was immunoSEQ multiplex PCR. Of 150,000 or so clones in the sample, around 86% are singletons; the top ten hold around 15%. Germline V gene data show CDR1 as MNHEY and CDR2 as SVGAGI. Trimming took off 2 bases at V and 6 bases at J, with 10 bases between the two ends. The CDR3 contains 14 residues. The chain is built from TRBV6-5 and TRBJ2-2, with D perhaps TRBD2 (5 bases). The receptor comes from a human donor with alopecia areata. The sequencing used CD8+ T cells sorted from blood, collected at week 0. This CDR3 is CASSYAGRPGELFF. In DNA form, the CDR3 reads TGTGCCAGCAGTTACGCGGGCAGGCCCGGGGAGCTGTTTTTT.